One sample yielded the 5 T cell receptor beta chains listed below, sequenced in a study of blood T cell repertoires in COVID-19. Repertoires were generated with immunoSEQ multiplex PCR, while TCRdb's copy carries only in-frame clones and drops some. The sample lists 40,000 or so clones, 88% seen once, with 8% to 10% in the top ten. The sample consisted of peripheral blood. These receptors originate from a human donor in a cohort sampled during active COVID-19.

This chain joins TRBV30 and TRBJ1-1, with D unclear. Trimming took 0 bases from V and 6 from J, leaving 11 bases between them. The CDR3 runs 13 residues. Germline CDR1 and CDR2: GTSNPN and SVGIG (reference sequence). The CDR3 DNA sequence: TGTGCCTGGAGTGTGGGAGGGATAGCTGAAGCTTTCTTT. Protein: CAWSVGGIAEAFF.

This chain connects TRBV7-9 to TRBJ2-7, with D possibly being TRBD1 (5 bases). Germline assignment: CDR1 SEHNR and CDR2 FQNEAQ (reference sequence). V lost 1 base, J lost 1 base, and 14 bases lay in between. This CDR3 has 16 residues. In DNA, the CDR3 is TGTGCCAGCAGCTTAGTTCGTCTAGGGGATTCCTACGAGCAGTACTTC. Encoded protein: CASSLVRLGDSYEQYF.

The chain uses TRBV5-1 and TRBJ1-2; 7 nucleotides line up with TRBD1. Germline assignment: CDR1 SGHRS and CDR2 YFSETQ. This CDR3 has 15 residues. Trimming at V came to 4 bases and at J to 6 bases, leaving 12 bases not matched to a gene. The CDR3 region is CASSPRDSLGNGYTF. The CDR3 DNA sequence: TGCGCCAGCAGCCCAAGGGACAGCTTAGGGAATGGCTACACCTTC.

The chain combines TRBV28 with TRBJ2-5; D might be TRBD1 (5 bases). This CDR3 region has 12 residues. Per the germline V gene, CDR1 is MDHEN and CDR2 is SYDVKM. The V end was cut by 7 bases, the J end by 4 bases, with 10 bases between. CDR3 region: CASKGVPETQYF. CDR3 bases: TGTGCCAGCAAAGGGGTACCAGAGACCCAGTACTTC.

The sample holds a few counts of this clone. The rearrangement links TRBV18 to TRBJ1-1, with TRBD1 identical over 7 bases. CDR3 length equals 13 residues. Looked up from germline, CDR1 is KGHSH and CDR2 is LQKENI. The V and J ends lost 4 bases and 4 bases, in that order; junction bases with no gene match: 3. CDR3 in amino acids: CASSRQGGTEAFF. In nucleotides, the CDR3 is TGTGCCAGCTCACGACAGGGAGGCACTGAAGCTTTCTTT.